This T cell receptor beta chain was documented in a study of blood T cells in healthy people across ages. Primers used in a second PCR of roughly 6 to 12 cycles were a sample-barcoded 5' primer and a J-beta primer mix. A template-switch adaptor that had 12 random nucleotides put a tag on each cDNA molecule. MiXCR was run by TCRdb on the 5' RACE reads, yielding one entry per CDR3 protein. The sample yields around 780,000 distinct CDR3 sequences, under 30% seen once. This CDR3 region has 15 residues. Germline trimming cut 3 bases from V and 5 bases from J; bases unmatched to any gene: 1. CDR1 SGHAT and CDR2 FQNNGV come from the germline V gene. This clonotype occurred a few times. A further study also used this sample, focusing on T cells of mothers and their children. That work contributes: Material was donated by three healthy Caucasian mothers and their six children. All extracted RNA went into cDNA synthesis, roughly 1.5 ug per 15 ul. Biologically related mothers and children overlapped slightly more than unrelated pairs, a non-significant difference.

The TCR comes from a boy aged 5-17 years in good health. V usage is TRBV11-2 and J usage is TRBJ2-1; 13 positions agree with TRBD2. Sequencing used blood. CDR3 amino acids: CASSFGTSGDNEQFF. The CDR3 DNA sequence: TGTGCCAGCAGCTTCGGGACTAGCGGGGACAATGAGCAGTTCTTC. Looking up the rest from reference TRBV11-2 and TRBJ2-1 gives the full variable domain: EAGVAQSPRYKIIEKRQSVAFWCNPISGHATLYWYQQILGQGPKLLIQFQNNGVVDDSQLPKDRFSAERLKGVDSTLKIQPAKLEDSAVYLCASSFGTSGDNEQFFGPGTRLTVL.